This T cell receptor beta chain was sequenced in a study of cytomegalovirus exposure and HLA in healthy donors. Separate from the roughly 670-subject first cohort, the roughly 120-subject validation cohort was the one that the donors belonged to. Libraries were prepared by immunoSEQ multiplex PCR; TCRdb keeps only in-frame clonotypes and omits some of them. The sample lists hundreds of thousands of clones, approximately 90% occurring once. The receptor was derived from a young woman in good health and CMV-seronegative. Sample: PBMCs.

The chain's CDR3 is CASSLGTSGGAEQFF. DNA of the CDR3: TGTGCCAGCAGCCTCGGGACTAGCGGGGGGGCTGAGCAGTTCTTC. The chain carries TRBV7-9 and TRBJ2-1; TRBD2 matches at 16 bases. From germline, CDR1 is SEHNR and CDR2 FQNEAQ (reference sequence). V lost 5 bases and J lost 9; bases outside the gene matches: 4. The CDR3 runs 15 residues.